This is a list of T cell receptor beta chains from one sample in a study of cytomegalovirus exposure and HLA in healthy donors. Profiling relied on immunoSEQ multiplex PCR, and the TCRdb table lists in-frame clones only, not all of them. The sample shows about 230,000 clones, over 75% of them seen only once. The sequencing sample was made of PBMCs. The receptor source for this set is a boy between 10 and 17 years old in good health and CMV-seronegative. Each CDR3 is given with its conserved first and last residue. D genes are given only for firm matches.

length: 15; D: TRBD1; V: TRBV27; J: TRBJ2-1; CDR3: CASSLTGETYNEQFF
length: 15; D: .; V: TRBV9; J: TRBJ2-3; CDR3: CASSVSPLSTDTQYF
length: 14; D: .; V: TRBV7-9; J: TRBJ2-6; CDR3: CASSLSLGANVLTF
length: 15; D: .; V: TRBV2; J: TRBJ2-7; CDR3: CASSELRGGPYEQYF
length: 13; D: .; V: TRBV5-5; J: TRBJ1-6; CDR3: CASSLGLSSPLHF
length: 14; D: .; V: TRBV5-1; J: TRBJ2-6; CDR3: CASSGLSGANVLTF
length: 11; D: .; V: TRBV11-2; J: TRBJ2-7; CDR3: CASSSHYEQYF
length: 16; D: .; V: TRBV30; J: TRBJ2-3; CDR3: CAWSGEGVGGTDTQYF
length: 15; D: .; V: TRBV5-4; J: TRBJ2-3; CDR3: CASSLDRSTTDTQYF
length: 14; D: TRBD1; V: TRBV2; J: TRBJ1-5; CDR3: CASRTDRGGWPQHF
length: 16; D: TRBD1; V: TRBV6-1; J: TRBJ1-3; CDR3: CASSELGGAGGNTIYF
length: 17; D: TRBD2; V: TRBV7-9; J: TRBJ2-1; CDR3: CASSFATSGGGYDEQFF
length: 11; D: .; V: TRBV5-1; J: TRBJ2-7; CDR3: CASSGHLEQYF
length: 13; D: .; V: TRBV9; J: TRBJ2-7; CDR3: CASSEGPSDEQYF
length: 12; D: .; V: TRBV10-3; J: TRBJ1-2; CDR3: CAISESTRGYTF
length: 13; D: TRBD1; V: TRBV6-6; J: TRBJ1-2; CDR3: CTSSRDRGYGYTF
length: 13; D: TRBD1; V: TRBV7-2; J: TRBJ1-1; CDR3: CASSATGGTEAFF
length: 15; D: .; V: TRBV15; J: TRBJ1-3; CDR3: CATSRDRGSGNTIYF
length: 15; D: TRBD2; V: TRBV13; J: TRBJ2-2; CDR3: CASSAGLAGTGELFF
length: 14; D: TRBD1; V: TRBV29-1; J: TRBJ1-1; CDR3: CSVGRDRAVTEAFF
length: 10; D: .; V: TRBV25-1; J: TRBJ2-1; CDR3: CASGTREQFF
length: 17; D: .; V: TRBV15; J: TRBJ2-1; CDR3: CATSRDLVGIVENEQFF
length: 15; D: TRBD1; V: TRBV5-1; J: TRBJ2-7; CDR3: CASSLGRQGDYEQYF
length: 16; D: .; V: TRBV5-1; J: .; CDR3: CASTPSLASRPVEQYF